The source of this T cell receptor beta chain is a study of control samples from healthy donors and cancer patients. Some clones are missing from TCRdb's copy, which holds only in-frame ones; the method was immunoSEQ multiplex PCR. The sample records 150,000 to 200,000 clones, just over 85% being singletons. Specimen: blood. The source of this sequence is a man aged 18 to 30 in good health.

CDR3 nucleotide sequence: TGTGCCAGCAACCGCCAAGGGACCCGCACAGATACGCAGTATTTT. This codes for CASNRQGTRTDTQYF. The V call is TRBV7-2, the J call TRBJ2-3; D may be TRBD1 or TRBD2 (5 bases each). Looked up from germline, CDR1 is SGHTA and CDR2 is FQGNSA. V was trimmed by 7 bases and J by 1 base, leaving 15 bases between them. This CDR3 has 15 residues.